One and the same sample provided the 31 T cell receptor beta chains below, sequenced in a study of human T cells and chemical hapten exposure. TCRdb passed the RACE reads through MiXCR, listing each CDR3 protein once. Here the sample spans some 150,000 distinct CDR3 sequences, approximately 12% being singletons. The time point: patch test 2, 6 weeks after DPC sensitization. Treatment in this sample: therapeutic diphenylcyclopropenone sensitization with weekly scalp DPC. Material: whole blood, obtained in connection with sensitization to the hapten diphenylcyclopropenone (DPC). These receptors were taken from a woman aged 45-60 years with alopecia areata. Some clones in this sample may be carry-over from other donors' samples.

This clonotype appeared many times. V and J are TRBV9 and TRBJ2-5; 7 bases map to TRBD2. V gave up 2 bases and J gave up 3 bases; unmatched junction bases: 1. Looked up from germline, CDR1 is SGDLS and CDR2 is YYNGEE. The CDR3 runs 13 residues. In nucleotides, the CDR3 is TGTGCCAGCAGCGTGGGACTAAAAGAGACCCAGTACTTC. Translating it yields CASSVGLKETQYF. The variable domain in full, completed from reference TRBV9 and TRBJ2-5, reads DSGVTQTPKHLITATGQRVTLRCSPRSGDLSVYWYQQSLDQGLQFLIQYYNGEERAKGNILERFSAQQFPDLHSELNLSSLELGDSALYFCASSVGLKETQYFGPGTRLLVL.

This clonotype has a handful of counts. This rearrangement joins TRBV7-3 to TRBJ2-7; TRBD2 matches 9 bases. Germline CDR1 is SGHTA and CDR2 is FQGTGA. This CDR3 is 15 amino acids long. V lost 1 base to trimming and J lost 2 bases; unmatched junction nucleotides: 3. This CDR3 is CASSLRAGGPYEQYF. The CDR3 bases are TGTGCCAGCAGCTTAAGAGCGGGAGGCCCCTACGAGCAGTACTTC. The whole variable domain, remainder taken from reference TRBV7-3 and TRBJ2-7, is GAGVSQTPSNKVTEKGKYVELRCDPISGHTALYWYRQSLGQGPEFLIYFQGTGAADDSGLPNDRFFAVRPEGSVSTLKIQRTERGDSAVYLCASSLRAGGPYEQYFGPGTRLTVT.

The chain couples TRBV3-1 to TRBJ1-2; D ambiguous. The germline V gene has CDR1 LGHDT and CDR2 YNNKEL (reference sequence). Between the trimmed V and J ends, which lost 3 bases and 2 bases, there was a span of 7 bases. This CDR3 has 13 residues. DNA for the CDR3: TGTGCCAGCAGCCATTCCCGGAACTATGGCTACACCTTC. This translates into CASSHSRNYGYTF.

This chain links TRBV10-3 with TRBJ2-3, with D possibly being TRBD1 (6 bases). The V and J ends lost 2 bases and 2 bases respectively, with 11 bases between them. This CDR3 is 15 amino acids long. CDR1 is ENHRY, CDR2 SYGVKD, per germline. The CDR3 here is CAISEEQGNTDTQYF. DNA of the CDR3: TGTGCCATCAGTGAGGAACAGGGAAACACAGATACGCAGTATTTT.

V is TRBV29-1 and J is TRBJ2-7; D perhaps matches TRBD2 (7 bases). The V gene's germline CDR1 is SQVTM and CDR2 ANQGSEA. This CDR3 is built from 14 residues. Trimming took off 4 bases at V and 0 bases at J, with 13 bases between the two ends. The DNA of the CDR3 is TGCAGCGTTGCTGCGGCGGGGGCCTCCTACGAGCAGTACTTC. This sequence encodes CSVAAAGASYEQYF.

This rearrangement joins TRBV2 to TRBJ2-2, with 7 bases fitting TRBD2. The CDR3 spans 15 residues. Germline assignment: CDR1 SNHLY and CDR2 FYNNEI. Trimming took 8 bases from V and 0 from J; bases not matched to a gene: 6. CDR3 amino acids: CASLREGPNTGELFF. CDR3 in DNA: TGTGCCAGCCTCAGGGAGGGCCCGAACACCGGGGAGCTGTTTTTT.

There are a few counts of this clonotype. The chain recombines TRBV21-1 with TRBJ2-2. TRBV21-1 is a listed pseudogene. The CDR3 length is 12 residues. The CDR3 region has the DNA TGTGCCAGCAGGGCAGACACCGGGGAGCTGTTTTTT. Translation: CASRADTGELFF.

The chain couples TRBV5-1 to TRBJ2-5, with TRBD1 identical over 9 bases. CDR1 SGHRS and CDR2 YFSETQ come from the germline V gene. With 0 bases clipped from V and 3 bases from J, the junction kept 3 bases outside the gene matches. The length of the CDR3 is 15 residues. The CDR3 loop reads CASSLADRGKETQYF. Written as DNA, the CDR3 is TGCGCCAGCAGCTTGGCGGACAGGGGAAAAGAGACCCAGTACTTC.

This clonotype was recorded a few times. In nucleotides, the CDR3 is TGTGCCAGCAAGGGGACTAGCGGACTAATCACCGGGGAGCTGTTTTTT. This sequence encodes CASKGTSGLITGELFF. V usage is TRBV28 and J usage is TRBJ2-2; 11 bases are a match to TRBD2. The germline V gene has CDR1 MDHEN and CDR2 SYDVKM. With V trimmed by 7 bases and J by 4 bases, 8 bases remained unmatched. The CDR3 runs to 16 residues.

This clonotype was recorded many times. The rearrangement uses TRBV27 and TRBJ2-7; 8 nucleotides match TRBD2. CDR3 length: 14 residues. Germline trimming cut 1 base from V and 2 bases from J; bases unmatched to any gene: 1. The germline CDR1 and CDR2 sequences are MNHEY and SMNVEV (reference sequence). The CDR3 region is CASSLFGGAYEQYF. The CDR3 DNA reads TGTGCCAGCAGTTTATTCGGGGGGGCCTACGAGCAGTACTTC.

The CDR3 DNA is TGTGCCAGCTCAATCGGCAGGACACCTAATTCGGCGTCCTACAATGAGCAGTTCTTC. The encoded protein is CASSIGRTPNSASYNEQFF. The J gene is TRBJ2-1, the V gene TRBV18, with a possible D match to TRBD1 (5 bases). The V end lost 5 bases, the J end lost 1 base, and 24 bases lay between the germline ends. The CDR3 consists of 19 residues. Germline CDR1 reads KGHSH; CDR2 reads LQKENI. Filled out from reference TRBV18 and TRBJ2-1, the complete variable domain reads NAGVMQNPRHLVRRRGQEARLRCSPMKGHSHVYWYRQLPEEGLKFMVYLQKENIIDESGMPKERFSAEFPKEGPSILRIQQVVRGDSAAYFCASSIGRTPNSASYNEQFFGPGTRLTVL.

The genes are TRBV20-1 and TRBJ2-5, with 9 bases lining up with TRBD1. The V and J ends lost 3 bases and 7 bases, in that order; junction bases with no gene match: 0. The germline gives CDR1 DFQATT, CDR2 SNEGSKA (reference sequence). The CDR3 has 11 amino acids. The CDR3, as DNA: TGCAGTGCTAGGACAGGGGGGACCCAGTACTTC. It codes for CSARTGGTQYF.

This clonotype has only a few counts. V is TRBV11-2 and J is TRBJ2-1; TRBD2 matches 13 bases. The V and J ends lost 4 bases and 8 bases, in that order; junction bases with no gene match: 5. The CDR3 is 15 residues long. The V gene's germline CDR1 is SGHAT and CDR2 FQNNGV. DNA of the CDR3: TGTGCCAGCAGCTCGGGACTAGCGGGATTCTATGAGCAGTTCTTC. It yields the protein CASSSGLAGFYEQFF.

This clonotype was observed a handful of times. V gene TRBV28 combines with J gene TRBJ1-3, with 7 positions matching TRBD1. With V trimmed by 5 bases and J by 0 bases, 4 bases remained unmatched. Germline assignment: CDR1 MDHEN and CDR2 SYDVKM. This CDR3 has 15 residues. CDR3 protein: CASSHRGPSGNTIYF. DNA for the CDR3: TGTGCCAGCAGTCACAGGGGTCCCTCTGGAAACACCATATATTTT.

This clonotype has at least ten counts. The V call is TRBV29-1, the J call TRBJ1-1; D uncertain. Germline V gene sequence: CDR1 SQVTM, CDR2 ANQGSEA. V lost 0 bases to trimming and J lost 12 bases, with 11 bases between them. The CDR3 is made up of 11 amino acids. The CDR3 reads CSVEEDRRSFF. CDR3 in DNA: TGCAGCGTTGAAGAGGATCGGAGGTCTTTCTTT. Together with reference TRBV29-1 and TRBJ1-1, the CDR3 gives the full variable domain: SAVISQKPSRDICQRGTSLTIQCQVDSQVTMMFWYRQQPGQSLTLIATANQGSEATYESGFVIDKFPISRPNLTFSTLTVSNMSPEDSSIYLCSVEEDRRSFFGQGTRLTVV.

This rearrangement joins TRBV9 to TRBJ1-1; tentatively, D is TRBD1 (5 bases). Trimming pared 3 bases from V and 1 base from J, leaving 13 bases between. Germline V gene lookup returns CDR1 SGDLS and CDR2 YYNGEE. The CDR3 is 15 amino acids. CDR3 loop: CASSASTASNTEAFF. The DNA of the CDR3 is TGTGCCAGCAGCGCCTCGACAGCCTCGAACACTGAAGCTTTCTTT.

This clonotype was counted only a few times. This chain connects TRBV7-9 to TRBJ1-2, with 7 bases lining up with TRBD1. V lost 10 bases, J lost 7 bases, and 9 bases stayed unmatched. Germline V lookup: CDR1 SEHNR, CDR2 FQNEAQ (reference sequence). This CDR3 has 12 amino acids. The CDR3 here is CATSGGWFGYTF. The CDR3 nucleotides are TGTGCCACCTCAGGGGGTTGGTTTGGCTACACCTTC.

Turning to this clonotype: The missing conserved phenylalanine or tryptophan at the end of this CDR3 makes a read error likely. CDR3 region: CSVTSGLAGVDEQFL. In nucleotides, the CDR3 is TGCAGTGTCACAAGCGGACTAGCGGGAGTGGATGAGCAGTTCCTC. The genes are TRBV20-1 and TRBJ2-1; TRBD2 matches 13 bases. This CDR3 has 15 residues. The germline gives CDR1 DFQATT, CDR2 SNEGSKA (reference sequence). V lost 7 bases and J lost 8; bases outside the gene matches: 11.

This clonotype was found a few times. The rearrangement joins TRBV12-3 or TRBV12-4 to TRBJ2-1; no reliable D call. The V gene lost 3 bases and the J gene lost 10 bases, with 7 bases spanning the gap. The CDR3 is 11 amino acids. The CDR3 region is CASSLIKEQFF. In DNA form, the CDR3 reads TGTGCCAGCAGTTTGATTAAAGAGCAGTTCTTC.

This clonotype showed up just a few times. This chain links TRBV5-1 with TRBJ2-1, with TRBD2 matching over 11 bases. V gave up 0 bases and J gave up 3 bases; unmatched junction bases: 5. The CDR3 covers 17 residues. Germline CDR1 is SGHRS and CDR2 is YFSETQ. This CDR3 reads CASSLGLAGLRYNEQFF. CDR3 in DNA: TGCGCCAGCAGCTTGGGACTAGCGGGATTACGCTACAATGAGCAGTTCTTC. Based on the CDR3 plus reference TRBV5-1 and TRBJ2-1, the full variable domain is KAGVTQTPRYLIKTRGQQVTLSCSPISGHRSVSWYQQTPGQGLQFLFEYFSETQRNKGNFPGRFSGRQFSNSRSEMNVSTLELGDSALYLCASSLGLAGLRYNEQFFGPGTRLTVL.

This clonotype was found a few times. The CDR3 DNA sequence: TGTGCCAGCAGCCCACGGGGCAATTCTAATGAGCAGTTCTTC. Residues: CASSPRGNSNEQFF. V gene TRBV7-3 combines with J gene TRBJ2-1; D tentatively fits TRBD1 or TRBD2 (5 bases each). CDR1 is SGHTA and CDR2 is FQGTGA in the germline V gene. This CDR3 comprises 14 residues. The ends were cut back, 5 bases at V and 7 bases at J, with 15 bases in the middle.

This clonotype was seen repeatedly, ten times or more. The chain uses TRBV18 and TRBJ1-1; D possibly corresponds to TRBD1 (5 bases). There are 13 residues in the CDR3. Germline V lookup: CDR1 KGHSH, CDR2 LQKENI. Trimming took off 4 bases at V and 1 base at J, with 7 bases between the two ends. The chain's CDR3 is CASSRGENTEAFF. CDR3 in DNA: TGTGCCAGCTCACGGGGGGAGAACACTGAAGCTTTCTTT.

J is TRBJ2-3 and V is TRBV19, with D perhaps matching TRBD1 (5 bases). Germline V CDR1 and CDR2: LNHDA, SQIVND (reference sequence). The CDR3 is 15 residues long. Trimming shortened V by 1 base and J by 4 bases, and 12 bases separated the two germline ends. This CDR3 reads CASSIGGQRSDTQYF. The CDR3 region has the DNA TGTGCCAGTAGTATAGGCGGACAACGTTCAGATACGCAGTATTTT.

This clonotype was counted many times. The rearrangement joins TRBV6-6 to TRBJ2-7; the match to TRBD2 covers 10 bases. The CDR3 length is 15 residues. Germline assignment: CDR1 MNHNY and CDR2 SVGAGI (reference sequence). After removal of 5 bases from V and 2 bases from J, the junction contained 6 bases not matched to a gene. Here the CDR3 DNA reads TGTGCCAGCAGTGGTAGCGGGAGGCCCCCCTACGAGCAGTACTTC. It encodes CASSGSGRPPYEQYF.

This clonotype was detected a few times. This sequence joins TRBV7-2 and TRBJ1-1, with a tentative D call TRBD1 (6 bases). CDR3 length equals 14 residues. V was pared by 1 base and J by 4 bases, with 10 bases between. CDR1 SGHTA and CDR2 FQGNSA come from the germline V gene. The CDR3 nucleotides are TGTGCCAGCAGCTTAGGGGTCAGGGGCACTGAAGCTTTCTTT. This translates into CASSLGVRGTEAFF.

The genes are TRBV5-6 and TRBJ2-3; D remains unclear. Per the germline V gene, CDR1 is SGHDT and CDR2 is YYEEEE. Between the trimmed V and J ends, which lost 0 bases and 1 base, there was a span of 12 bases. The CDR3 is 16 amino acids. The CDR3, as DNA: TGTGCCAGCAGCTTGGGTTCTAGTGCCCGCACAGATACGCAGTATTTT. This sequence encodes CASSLGSSARTDTQYF.

The CDR3 reads CSARDPGRGGIEQFF. The CDR3 DNA reads TGCAGTGCTAGAGATCCGGGCAGGGGAGGGATTGAGCAGTTCTTC. The chain uses TRBV20-1 and TRBJ2-1, with a weak D call TRBD2 (7 bases). V was pared by 0 bases and J by 9 bases, with 18 bases between. Per germline, CDR1 DFQATT and CDR2 SNEGSKA (reference sequence). The CDR3 loop spans 15 amino acids.

This clonotype was recorded a few times. This chain links TRBV19 with TRBJ1-2; TRBD1 aligns across 9 bases. V trimming: 8 bases; J trimming: 5 bases; junction bases outside the gene matches: 15. CDR1 is LNHDA and CDR2 is SQIVND in the germline V gene (reference sequence). The CDR3 extends over 16 amino acids. DNA of the CDR3: TGTGCCAGTTTTGGACAGGGGCCAAACCTAGGGTATGGCTACACCTTC. Translating it yields CASFGQGPNLGYGYTF.

A few counts support this clonotype. The CDR3 here is CSTHRGRTEAFF. The CDR3, as DNA: TGCAGCACACACAGGGGACGAACTGAAGCTTTCTTT. The chain carries TRBV29-1 and TRBJ1-1; 7 bases line up with TRBD1. The germline V gene has CDR1 SQVTM and CDR2 ANQGSEA. Germline trimming cut 8 bases from V and 5 bases from J; bases unmatched to any gene: 8. CDR3 size: 12 residues. The full variable domain, its missing parts supplied by reference TRBV29-1 and TRBJ1-1, is SAVISQKPSRDICQRGTSLTIQCQVDSQVTMMFWYRQQPGQSLTLIATANQGSEATYESGFVIDKFPISRPNLTFSTLTVSNMSPEDSSIYLCSTHRGRTEAFFGQGTRLTVV.

Many counts were recorded for this clonotype. This chain links TRBV5-6 with TRBJ2-2; D is ambiguous. The germline CDR1 and CDR2 sequences are SGHDT and YYEEEE. The V and J ends lost 2 bases and 6 bases respectively, with 2 bases between them. This CDR3 region has 11 residues. The CDR3 sequence is CASSLAGELFF. The CDR3 DNA sequence: TGTGCCAGCAGCTTAGCCGGGGAGCTGTTTTTT.

This clonotype has more than one count but fewer than ten. CDR3 sequence: CASSEGADPYEQYF. Written as DNA, the CDR3 is TGTGCCAGCAGCGAGGGGGCGGACCCCTACGAGCAGTACTTC. The V call is TRBV7-2, the J call TRBJ2-7, with TRBD1 matching 7 bases. CDR1 is SGHTA and CDR2 is FQGNSA in the germline V gene. The J segment lost 2 bases and the V segment lost 5 bases, leaving 6 bases of the junction unmatched. The length of the CDR3 is 14 residues.